This record covers a single T cell receptor beta chain. Its antigen is undetermined. V was pared by 2 bases and J by 5 bases, with 9 bases of the junction left unmatched. Germline V lookup: CDR1 MNHNY, CDR2 SVGAGI (reference sequence). The CDR3 is 16 residues long. Selected positively for CCR7 and CD45RO-negative, naive CD8 cells excluded terminally differentiated effector memory CD45RA+ cells. This record belongs to a study of shared clonotypes between healthy human individuals. Background on the study: The composition of the donors was two women and a few men aged 18 to 49. Study results and caveats: Clonotype sharing across a few donors was observed for around 5.1% of naive CD4 clonotypes.

Clones were read by immunoSEQ multiplex PCR, and TCRdb kept only the in-frame ones, dropping some. The profile shows millions of clones, approximately 94% of them singletons. This chain links TRBV6-6 with TRBJ2-7; 10 positions match TRBD1. The clonotype was recovered from a man aged 18 to 29 in good health. The sequencing sample was made of naive CD8+ T cells sorted from blood. CDR3 DNA: TGTGCCAGCAGTTACACGCCCGACAGGGGGCTCGACGAGCAGTACTTC. Protein sequence: CASSYTPDRGLDEQYF.